These 19 T cell receptor beta chains came from one sample sequenced in a study of spatial heterogeneity in lung cancer. Regarding time point: blood at routine non-recurrence follow-up after resection. In TCRdb, the 5' RACE reads were re-called with MiXCR into one record per CDR3 protein. The sample comprises 39,000 or so distinct CDR3 sequences, under 12% of which are singletons, and roughly 18% rests with the top ten. The sequencing here drew on PBMCs, taken at follow-up. These receptor sequences come from a female donor with early-stage non-small cell lung cancer.

This clonotype showed up just a few times. The chain is built from TRBV5-1 and TRBJ1-3; the match to TRBD1 covers 7 bases. The V gene's germline CDR1 is SGHRS and CDR2 YFSETQ. V lost 0 bases and J lost 2; bases outside the gene matches: 8. The CDR3 is 17 residues long. CDR3: CASSLDGRQGAGNTIYF. The CDR3 region has the DNA TGCGCCAGCAGCTTGGATGGCCGACAGGGTGCTGGAAACACCATATATTTT.

This chain links TRBV7-9 with TRBJ1-2; D gene uncertain. The CDR3 has 13 amino acids. Trimming cost V 3 bases and J 8 bases, with 13 bases left between them. Germline assignment: CDR1 SEHNR and CDR2 FQNEAQ (reference sequence). The CDR3 DNA reads TGTGCCAGCAGCTTGGAAAGTACTATCGGCTACACCTTC. It codes for CASSLESTIGYTF.

The chain is built from TRBV20-1 and TRBJ2-3; 7 bases align to TRBD2. Germline CDR1 reads DFQATT; CDR2 reads SNEGSKA (reference sequence). Germline trimming cut 6 bases from V and 2 bases from J; bases unmatched to any gene: 11. The CDR3 consists of 15 residues. The CDR3 sequence: CSAPTHLADTDTQYF. CDR3 DNA sequence: TGCAGTGCGCCGACCCATCTAGCGGACACAGATACGCAGTATTTT.

This clonotype was recorded a few times. The chain recombines TRBV2 with TRBJ2-1, with a tentative D call TRBD2 (6 bases). V lost 7 bases, J lost 7 bases, and 17 bases lay in between. Germline values: CDR1 SNHLY, CDR2 FYNNEI. The CDR3 loop spans 14 amino acids. CDR3 region: CASNPSALNNEQFF. CDR3 bases: TGTGCCAGCAACCCTAGCGCGCTGAATAATGAGCAGTTCTTC. The variable domain in full, with the rest retrieved from reference TRBV2 and TRBJ2-1, is EPEVTQTPSHQVTQMGQEVILRCVPISNHLYFYWYRQILGQKVEFLVSFYNNEISEKSEIFDDQFSVERPDGSNFTLKIRSTKLEDSAMYFCASNPSALNNEQFFGPGTRLTVL.

This sequence joins TRBV20-1 and TRBJ2-3, with a weak D call TRBD2 (7 bases). Germline V gene data show CDR1 as DFQATT and CDR2 as SNEGSKA (reference sequence). The CDR3 runs to 17 residues. V was clipped by 6 bases and J by 3 bases, with 25 bases between them. The CDR3 region has the DNA TGCAGTGCCACGACGGGGACGGGGGGCCTCTCGACAGATACGCAGTATTTT. Translated, it gives CSATTGTGGLSTDTQYF.

In its sample, this clonotype was seen a few times. The chain joins TRBV19 to TRBJ2-6, with 10 bases aligning to TRBD1. V was clipped by 4 bases and J by 0 bases; unmatched bases: 12. The CDR3 contains 20 residues. Per the germline V gene, CDR1 is LNHDA and CDR2 is SQIVND (reference sequence). The DNA for the CDR3 is TGTGCCAGTAGTAGCCTCCCGGGACAGGGGTTCCTCTCTGGGGCCAACGTCCTGACTTTC. This gives the protein CASSSLPGQGFLSGANVLTF.

To note about this clonotype: The germline gene is not matched at one end of the junction; a read error may be the cause. The chain is built from TRBV19 and TRBJ2-1; 13 bases are a match to TRBD2. Germline V lookup: CDR1 LNHDA, CDR2 SQIVND (reference sequence). The CDR3 loop spans 15 amino acids. CDR3 nucleotide sequence: TGTGTCAGTACCCGGACTAGCGGGGGCTACAATGAGCAGTTCTTC. This codes for CVSTRTSGGYNEQFF.

This clonotype was seen ten or more times. This chain links TRBV2 with TRBJ1-5; D gene uncertain. V was trimmed by 3 bases and J by 8 bases, leaving 14 bases between them. Germline lookup yields CDR1 SNHLY and CDR2 FYNNEI. The CDR3 loop spans 14 amino acids. Here the CDR3 reads CASSERTPAEPQHF. The CDR3 nucleotides are TGTGCCAGCAGTGAGCGGACCCCGGCCGAGCCCCAGCATTTT.

This clonotype was seen at least ten times. This chain connects TRBV7-6 to TRBJ2-3; TRBD2 aligns across 12 bases. Germline CDR1 is SGHVS and CDR2 is FNYEAQ. CDR3 size: 14 residues. V lost 8 bases to trimming and J lost 1 base; unmatched junction nucleotides: 1. The CDR3 sequence is CASGLAGRTDTQYF. The CDR3 region has the DNA TGTGCCAGCGGACTAGCGGGGCGCACAGATACGCAGTATTTT.

The chain links TRBV27 to TRBJ2-7; the D gene could be TRBD1 or TRBD2 (5 bases each). Per the germline V gene, CDR1 is MNHEY and CDR2 is SMNVEV (reference sequence). There are 12 residues in the CDR3. V lost 10 bases to trimming and J lost 2 bases, with 12 bases between them. The CDR3 nucleotides read TGTGCCACCGGGGACGTAGCCTACGAGCAGTACTTC. The encoded protein is CATGDVAYEQYF.

In its sample, this clonotype was seen a few times. CDR3 region: CSVGTGGNQPQHF. CDR3 DNA sequence: TGCAGCGTTGGGACAGGGGGCAATCAGCCCCAGCATTTT. The rearrangement uses TRBV29-1 and TRBJ1-5, with 9 bases identical to TRBD1. V trimming: 4 bases; J trimming: 2 bases; junction bases outside the gene matches: 0. Germline CDR1 and CDR2: SQVTM and ANQGSEA. CDR3 length equals 13 residues.

Comment on this clonotype: This may stem from a read error, because a much larger clone lies one nucleotide away. The rearrangement links TRBV29-1 to TRBJ2-7; no firm D call. The CDR3 has 13 amino acids. Germline V gene lookup returns CDR1 SQVTM and CDR2 ANQGSEA. The CDR3 nucleotides read TGCAGCGTTGAAGAGACCCTTACCTACAAGCAGTACTTC. Its protein product is CSVEETLTYKQYF.

This clonotype was seen at least ten times. V and J are TRBV28 and TRBJ1-1; the D is unclear. Trimming stripped 0 bases from V and 4 bases from J, with 12 bases between. CDR3 length: 15 amino acids. Germline V gene sequence: CDR1 MDHEN, CDR2 SYDVKM. The CDR3 is CASSLWGGTGTEAFF. The CDR3 bases are TGTGCCAGCAGTTTATGGGGCGGCACCGGCACTGAAGCTTTCTTT.

The rearrangement joins TRBV7-9 to TRBJ2-5, with a weak D call TRBD2 (6 bases). CDR3 length: 13 amino acids. Germline values: CDR1 SEHNR, CDR2 FQNEAQ (reference sequence). Trimming removed 5 bases at V and 4 bases at J, with 11 bases between. CDR3 DNA: TGTGCCAGCAGCCATCCGGGACTAGAGACCCAGTACTTC. The encoded protein is CASSHPGLETQYF.

At least ten counts were recorded for this clonotype. This rearrangement joins TRBV2 to TRBJ1-6; TRBD1 might be the D (6 bases). Per the germline V gene, CDR1 is SNHLY and CDR2 is FYNNEI. There are 14 residues in the CDR3. V was trimmed by 6 bases and J by 0 bases, leaving 6 bases between them. This CDR3 is CASRDSSYNSPLHF. CDR3 sequence (DNA): TGTGCCAGCAGGGACAGCTCCTATAATTCACCCCTCCACTTT.

This clonotype was detected a few times. The chain combines TRBV28 with TRBJ2-7; D unresolved. V lost 8 bases to trimming and J lost 7 bases, with 15 bases between them. In germline, CDR1 is MDHEN, CDR2 SYDVKM. The CDR3 covers 12 residues. The CDR3 sequence is CASAAIRREQYF. CDR3 nucleotides: TGTGCCAGCGCGGCGATTCGTCGGGAGCAGTACTTC.

This clonotype was detected a few times. A much larger clone sits a single nucleotide away, making a read error possible. The gene calls are TRBV18 and TRBJ2-3; D gene uncertain. The CDR3 sequence is 13 residues long. Germline V gives CDR1 KGHSH, CDR2 LQKENI. CDR3 sequence reads: CASSPSGKDAQYF. In DNA form, the CDR3 reads TGTGCCAGCTCACCTAGTGGCAAAGATGCGCAGTATTTT.

As to this clonotype: This could be a read error, since a much larger clone is one nucleotide away. CDR3 residues: CASSFGQASTYEQYF. The CDR3 bases are TGTGCCAGCAGTTTTGGACAGGCGTCCACCTACGAGCAGTACTTC. The gene calls are TRBV28 and TRBJ2-7; 7 bases agree with TRBD1. V was clipped by 3 bases and J by 2 bases; unmatched bases: 7. The CDR3 length is 15 residues. Per the germline V gene, CDR1 is MDHEN and CDR2 is SYDVKM.

This clonotype was seen at least ten times. The chain's CDR3 is CASSGDLVYQPQHF. In DNA, the CDR3 is TGTGCCAGCAGTGGGGACCTTGTGTATCAGCCCCAGCATTTT. This chain connects TRBV2 to TRBJ1-5, with D possibly TRBD1 on 5 matching bases. Germline loops: CDR1 SNHLY, CDR2 FYNNEI. CDR3 size: 14 residues. Between the trimmed V and J ends, which lost 4 bases and 5 bases, there was a span of 12 bases.